Ten or more counts support the clone carrying this T cell receptor beta chain. The time point is: pre-sensitization, week 0. As to treatment: therapeutic diphenylcyclopropenone sensitization with weekly scalp DPC. Donors, patients with alopecia ranging from 18 to 70 years old and judged suitable for DPC, provided samples. From the RACE reads, TCRdb called clonotypes with MiXCR, one entry per CDR3 protein. Counted here are a few hundred thousand distinct CDR3 sequences, around 5% occurring once; the ten biggest clones make up around 8%. This entry belongs to a study of human T cells and chemical hapten exposure. The wider study: Alopecia universalis, totalis or areata was present in patients who were mostly female.

The sequence was collected from a woman between 18 and 29 years old with alopecia areata. Some clones in this sample may be carry-over from other donors' samples. The input for sequencing was whole blood, taken in connection with sensitization to the hapten diphenylcyclopropenone (DPC).

The CDR3: CASSSGQGWDQPQHF. DNA for the CDR3: TGTGCCAGTAGTTCCGGACAGGGTTGGGATCAGCCCCAGCATTTT. This chain joins TRBV19 and TRBJ1-5; 8 bases map to TRBD1. This CDR3 is built from 15 residues. With V trimmed by 5 bases and J by 5 bases, 8 bases remained unmatched. Germline CDR1 is LNHDA and CDR2 is SQIVND (reference sequence).